The present T cell receptor (beta chain) was sequenced within a study of blood T cell repertoires in COVID-19. Study details: Nucleic acid was either cDNA or gDNA, and it came from T cells, B-cell-depleted T cells, or PBMCs.

Clones were sequenced by immunoSEQ multiplex PCR, and TCRdb holds only the in-frame ones, with some missing. This table holds nearly 300,000 clones, under 90% found once. This clone was counted between two and nine times. The CDR3 contains 13 residues. V was clipped by 0 bases and J by 5 bases, with 7 bases between them. Germline lookup yields CDR1 LGHDT and CDR2 YNNKEL (reference sequence). Participants were aged about 18 to 100 years from 20 to 30 US areas. The study assigned cohorts using participant-reported clinical history. This sequence originates from a woman in her forties or fifties who had been exposed to COVID-19. The sample comprised PBMCs or T cells enriched from blood (not recorded which). The chain uses TRBV3-1 (or the pseudogene TRBV3-2) and TRBJ1-1; a possible D gene is TRBD1 (6 bases). The CDR3 nucleotides read TGTGCCAGCAGCCAAGAGGGGGCAACTGAAGCTTTCTTT. Translated, it gives CASSQEGATEAFF.